This record covers a single T cell receptor beta chain. Its antigen remains undetermined. No clone much larger than this one lies a single base away; base qualities are absent. Donors were under 40 systemically healthy Caucasian individuals from Russia aged roughly 6 to 90 years. Roughly 9 milliliters of peripheral blood were drawn from each donor into EDTA-treated Vacutainer tubes. PBMCs were isolated by Ficoll-Paque density-gradient centrifugation, with at least 7 million obtained per sample. Total RNA, at least 5 micrograms per sample, was extracted from PBMCs with Trizol reagent. Naive CD45RAhigh/CD27high T cell percentages were measured by flow cytometry on a PBMC aliquot from every donor. The record originates from a study of blood T cells in healthy people across ages (dated by TCRdb to between 2014 and 2017). Background for the entire study: Template switching captured roughly one uniquely barcoded TCR beta cDNA molecule per two T cells in model experiments. Two additional independent replicas of 1 million unique cDNA reads from the same blood draw were analyzed for two donors (one aged 18 to 30 and one aged 80 or older). Donors were grouped into four age groups: young (average 16 years), middle-aged (roughly 37), aged (about 59) and long-lived (just over 80). To avoid experimental bias, donors of different ages were spread randomly across the sequencing lanes. Using deep sequencing normalized with unique cDNA molecular identifiers, the study measured how TCR beta repertoire diversity changes with age.

Receptors were amplified or captured by 5' RACE. Reads for this sample came from an Illumina HiSeq 2500. A second PCR of about 7 to 12 cycles was performed with a sample-barcoded 5' primer and a J-beta primer mix. A template-switch 5' adaptor carrying 12 random nucleotides introduced a unique molecular identifier onto each TCR beta cDNA molecule. Each sample yielded at least 2.5 million CDR3-containing paired-end reads. The Mint cDNA synthesis kit, primed by a TRBC-specific oligonucleotide, was used to synthesize first-strand cDNA from all RNA. Following uracil-DNA glycosylase treatment, a first 18-cycle PCR with universal primers M1SS and BC2_uni_R was performed on all cDNA. Per the original workflow: Normalization of each sample was performed by random selection of 1 million high-quality reads, each carrying a distinct molecular identifier. Reads sharing molecular identifiers were discarded rather than binned into consensus sequences. MiTCR, run with a Q25 quality threshold and the strictest error-elimination algorithm, handled CDR3 identification, clonotype clustering and error correction. A nonparametric unseen species model with Euler transformation was used to estimate lower-bound total TCR beta diversity. TCRdb itself trimmed the public reads at Q25 with fastp, ran MiXCR and retained productive beta chains. Duplicate CDR3 protein sequences are folded into a single record with the most common DNA and genes. TCRdb's processing, not the authors' own work, is the source of the V and J calls. A total of 1.5 million to 1.9 million distinct CDR3 sequences appear in this sample, approximately 42% of them only once. 4% of the sample rests with the top ten.

Points the paper makes about the study in general: Because donor CMV infection status was unknown, age-related changes in expanded clonotypes were potentially confounded. Conclusive comparison of naive and antigen-experienced compartments was prevented by the profiling of bulk unsorted PBMCs. Estimates of total diversity based on one million sequenced T cells were considered lower bounds and underestimates. As age increased, observed TCR beta diversity per million T cells dropped in a roughly linear way, and a significant reduction was already evident by age about 40. A strong correlation was found between observed TCR beta diversity and the percentage of naive T cells measured by flow cytometry. Compared with the aged group, more naive CD4+ T cells, fewer expanded clones and increased TCR diversity were shown by the long-lived group, suggesting age selection.

Relative to germline, V is 1 base shorter and J is 5 bases shorter, with 14 bases between their ends. The CDR3 has 15 amino acids, counting the end cysteine and phenylalanine. Of the read, only the CDR3 DNA is kept; its 45 bases are in frame from base 1. The germline V gene (reference sequence) gives CDR1 as SEHNR and CDR2 as FQNEAQ. Sequencing was carried out using blood. The V gene is TRBV7-9 and the J gene is TRBJ2-5; the D gene assignment is ambiguous. This clonotype originated in a woman between 18 and 29 years old in good health. The nucleotide sequence reads as follows: TGTGCCAGCAGCTTAGACGGTACAACGCGGGAGACCCAGTACTTC. This yields the protein CASSLDGTTRETQYF. Joined to the reference TRBV7-9 and TRBJ2-5 proteins, this CDR3 gives the full variable domain: DTGVSQNPRHKITKRGQNVTFRCDPISEHNRLYWYRQTLGQGPEFLTYFQNEAQLEKSRLLSDRFSAERPKGSFSTLEIQRTEQGDSAMYLCASSLDGTTRETQYFGPGTRLLVL.